The entry below gives a single T cell receptor beta chain sequence along with its context. V lost 8 bases and J 7 bases, leaving 14 bases between the germline ends. From germline, CDR1 is DFQATT and CDR2 SNEGSKA (reference sequence). CDR3 size: 11 residues. Method: immunoSEQ multiplex PCR; TCRdb's copy keeps in-frame clones and lacks some. The sample includes 70,000 or so clones, approximately 88% of them seen just once. This record belongs to a study of siplizumab effects on memory and regulatory T cells. The sequencing sample was made of Tregs sorted from blood. The origin of this receptor is a human donor in good health. The rearrangement uses TRBV20-1 and TRBJ2-5; possible D gene TRBD1, 5 bases. This CDR3 is CSCWTLGTQYF. The CDR3 bases are TGCAGTTGCTGGACACTGGGGACCCAGTACTTC.